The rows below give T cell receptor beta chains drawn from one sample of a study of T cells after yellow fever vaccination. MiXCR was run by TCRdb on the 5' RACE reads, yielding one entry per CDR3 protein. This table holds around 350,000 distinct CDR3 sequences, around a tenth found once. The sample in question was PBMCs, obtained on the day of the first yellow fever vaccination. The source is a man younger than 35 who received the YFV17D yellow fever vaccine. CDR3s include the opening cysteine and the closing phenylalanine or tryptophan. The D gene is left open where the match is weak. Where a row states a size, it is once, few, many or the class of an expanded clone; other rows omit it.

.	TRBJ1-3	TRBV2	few	TGTGCCAGCAGTGCGGCGGAGGTTAACTCTGGAAACACCATATATTTT	CASSAAEVNSGNTIYF
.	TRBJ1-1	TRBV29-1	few	TGCAGCTGGGGGGGATTGAACACTGAAGCTTTCTTT	CSWGGLNTEAFF
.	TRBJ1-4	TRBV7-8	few	TGTGCCAGCACCACCCGCGGGGGAATAGAAAAACTGTTTTTT	CASTTRGGIEKLFF
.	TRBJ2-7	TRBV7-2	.	TGTGCCAGCAGCTTAGGGGGGGGCGCGTACCCGTCTGGGCAGTACTTC	CASSLGGGAYPSGQYF
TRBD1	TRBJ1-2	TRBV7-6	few	TGTGCCAGCAGCGCGGACAGGAGTGGCTACACCTTC	CASSADRSGYTF
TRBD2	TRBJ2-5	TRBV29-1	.	TGCAGCGTCGAACGTAGCGGGGATGCAGGGGAGACCCAGTACTTC	CSVERSGDAGETQYF
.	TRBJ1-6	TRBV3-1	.	TGTGCCAGCAGCGCAACGGGGGCAGGACGGAATTCACCCCTCCACTTT	CASSATGAGRNSPLHF
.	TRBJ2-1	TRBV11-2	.	TGTGCCAGCAGCTGGACACCCGGTTCGGGGGAGCAGTTCTTC	CASSWTPGSGEQFF
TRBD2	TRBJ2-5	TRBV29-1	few	TGCAGCGTGGGAGCGGGGGGGCCCGAGACCCAGTACTTC	CSVGAGGPETQYF
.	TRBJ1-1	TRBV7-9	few	TGTGCCACCCTAGACACTCCTGAAGCTTTCTTT	CATLDTPEAFF
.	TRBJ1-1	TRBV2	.	TGTGCCAGCAGTGAAGGACGGGCCCGGACTGAAGCTTTCTTT	CASSEGRARTEAFF
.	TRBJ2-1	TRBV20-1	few	TGCAGTGCTAGCAGGAGGGTACAGGGTTACAATGAGCAGTTCTTC	CSASRRVQGYNEQFF
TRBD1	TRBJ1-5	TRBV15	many	TGTGCCACCAGCAGAGAGGACAGGGGTTATCAGCCCCAGCATTTT	CATSREDRGYQPQHF
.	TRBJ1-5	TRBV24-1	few	TGTGCCACCAGTGATCGGGGGGCTGTGGATCAGCCCCAGCATTTT	CATSDRGAVDQPQHF
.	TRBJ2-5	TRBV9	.	TGTGCCAGCAGCGTGTCCGACCAAGAGACCCAGTACTTC	CASSVSDQETQYF
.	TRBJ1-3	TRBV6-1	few	TGTGCCAGCAACTCAGAATCTGGAAACACCATATATTTT	CASNSESGNTIYF
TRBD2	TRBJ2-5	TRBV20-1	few	TGCAGTGCTAGGGAGGGACTAGCAGGGACCCAGTACTTC	CSAREGLAGTQYF
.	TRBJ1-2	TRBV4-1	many	TGCGCCAGCAGCCAAGAGACGGGCTCTAACTATGGCTACACCTTC	CASSQETGSNYGYTF
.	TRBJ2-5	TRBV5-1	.	TGCGCCAGCAGCTTGGCCATCTCAGGGACGAGGGGGGAGACCCAGTACTTC	CASSLAISGTRGETQYF
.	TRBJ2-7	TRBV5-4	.	TGTGCCAGCAGGGCGGGGGCCGCCCACGAGCAGTACTTC	CASRAGAAHEQYF
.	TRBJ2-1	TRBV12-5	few	TGTGCTAGTGCTCAGGGGGGAAGCTCCTACAATGAGCAGTTCTTC	CASAQGGSSYNEQFF
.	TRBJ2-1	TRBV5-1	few	TGCGCCAGTGAGCCGGAGGGTAAGAACAATGAGCAGTTCTTC	CASEPEGKNNEQFF
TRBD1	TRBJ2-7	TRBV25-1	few	TGTGCCAGCAGTGAAACAACCGGGACAGGGCGGCACGAGCAGTACTTC	CASSETTGTGRHEQYF
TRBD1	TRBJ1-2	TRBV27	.	TGTGCCAGCAGTTATTCGACAGGGGCTGGCTACACCTTC	CASSYSTGAGYTF
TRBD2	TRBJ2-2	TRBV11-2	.	TGTGCCAGCAGCATATATAGCGGGGGCGGGGAGCTGTTTTTT	CASSIYSGGGELFF
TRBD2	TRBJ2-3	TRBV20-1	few	TGCAGTGCTGTTAGCGGGGGGTCCGTAGATACGCAGTATTTT	CSAVSGGSVDTQYF
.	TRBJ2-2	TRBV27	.	TGTGCCAGCAGTTGGATAACCGGGGAGCTGTTTTTT	CASSWITGELFF
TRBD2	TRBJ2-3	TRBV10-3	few	TGTGCCATCAGTGATTATAGCGGGGGGGCGGCAGATACGCAGTATTTT	CAISDYSGGAADTQYF
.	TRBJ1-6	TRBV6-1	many	TGTGCCAGCAGCCCACGGGGTAGCTCCTATAATTCACCCCTCCACTTT	CASSPRGSSYNSPLHF
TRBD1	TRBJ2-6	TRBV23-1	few	TGCGCCAGCCCCCGTAGGGGGCATGGGGCCAACGTCCTGACTTTC	CASPRRGHGANVLTF
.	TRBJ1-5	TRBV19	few	TGTGCCAGTAGTCCTAATGGGCGGAATCAGCCCCAGCATTTT	CASSPNGRNQPQHF
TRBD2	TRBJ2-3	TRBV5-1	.	TGCGCCAGCAGCGCTGCTCCGGGACTAGGCACAGATACGCAGTATTTT	CASSAAPGLGTDTQYF
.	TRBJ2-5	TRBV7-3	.	TGTGCCAGCAGCTTAACGTTGGGCGGCCAAGAGACCCAGTACTTC	CASSLTLGGQETQYF
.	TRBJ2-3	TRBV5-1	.	TGCGCCAGCAGCGAAACAACCAGTATTATAGCCACAGATACGCAGTATTTT	CASSETTSIIATDTQYF
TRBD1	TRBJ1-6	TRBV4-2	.	TGTGCCAGCAGCCAAGGAGACAGGGATGAATCACCCCTCCACTTT	CASSQGDRDESPLHF
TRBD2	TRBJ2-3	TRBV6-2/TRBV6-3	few	TGTGCCAGCAGCTCGACTAGCGGGGGCCTGTCGACGCAGTATTTT	CASSSTSGGLSTQYF
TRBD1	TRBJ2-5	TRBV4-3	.	TGCGCCAGCAGCCAAGATTTGGCCAGGGGGTACGAGACCCAGTACTTC	CASSQDLARGYETQYF
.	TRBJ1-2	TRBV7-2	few	TGTGCCAGCAGCATCCGGGGGCAAGGCGGCTACACCTTC	CASSIRGQGGYTF
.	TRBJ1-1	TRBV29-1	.	TGCAGCGGCGAGACAGTGAACACTGAAGCTTTCTTT	CSGETVNTEAFF
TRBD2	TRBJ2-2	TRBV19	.	TGTGCCAGTAGTCCCCTAGCGGGAGTAACCGGGGAGCTGTTTTTT	CASSPLAGVTGELFF
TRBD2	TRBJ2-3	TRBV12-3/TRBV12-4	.	TGTGCCAGCAGCACTAGCGGGGTTCGTCTTCTCATGGCTTATTTT	CASSTSGVRLLMAYF
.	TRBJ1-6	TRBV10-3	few	TGTGCCATCAGGACAGGTCCTAATTCACCCCTCCACTTT	CAIRTGPNSPLHF
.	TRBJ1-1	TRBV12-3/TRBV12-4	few	TGTGCCAGCAGCAGCAACAGGGCTAACACTGAAGCTTTCTTT	CASSSNRANTEAFF
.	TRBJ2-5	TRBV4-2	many	TGTGCCAGCAGCCAAGTTGGGCAGTGGAGTGAAGAGACCCAGTACTTC	CASSQVGQWSEETQYF
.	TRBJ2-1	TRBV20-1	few	TGCAGTGCTATGGTACCCCTTCACTACAATGAGCAGTTCTTC	CSAMVPLHYNEQFF